One and the same sample provided the 18 T cell receptor beta chains below, sequenced in a study of PD-L1 blockade in urothelial cancer. Time point in this sample: pretreatment peripheral blood. The table came from immunoSEQ multiplex PCR; TCRdb's copy has only in-frame clones and leaves some out. The sample includes 35,000 to 40,000 clones, about four fifths of them seen just once. The sample was PBMCs, taken around atezolizumab (anti-PD-L1) treatment. These receptor sequences come from a man aged 55 to 69 with urothelial cancer.

The rearrangement links TRBV29-1 to TRBJ2-5; 9 nucleotides align to TRBD2. CDR3 size: 15 residues. The V segment lost 0 bases and the J segment 1 base; nucleotides outside the gene matches: 3. The germline V gene encodes CDR1 SQVTM and CDR2 ANQGSEA. The CDR3 DNA reads as TGCAGCGTTGAAGAAGGAGCGGGGGGCCAAGAGACCCAGTACTTC. This codes for CSVEEGAGGQETQYF. The whole variable domain, filled in from reference TRBV29-1 and TRBJ2-5, reads SAVISQKPSRDICQRGTSLTIQCQVDSQVTMMFWYRQQPGQSLTLIATANQGSEATYESGFVIDKFPISRPNLTFSTLTVSNMSPEDSSIYLCSVEEGAGGQETQYFGPGTRLLVL.

CDR3 nucleotide sequence: TGTGCCAGCAGGAAGACAGGGTTTGACACTGAAGCTTTCTTT. This gives the protein CASRKTGFDTEAFF. The chain has TRBV2 and TRBJ1-1, with 7 positions matching TRBD1. This CDR3 has 14 residues. V gave up 6 bases and J gave up 3 bases; unmatched junction bases: 7. Per the germline V gene, CDR1 is SNHLY and CDR2 is FYNNEI.

The chain recombines TRBV5-4 with TRBJ2-3; 7 positions match TRBD1. This CDR3 is 14 amino acids long. The germline gives CDR1 SGHNT, CDR2 YYREEE (reference sequence). Losses at the gene ends were 3 bases for V and 4 bases for J; bases not matched to a gene: 5. Here the CDR3 reads CASSSGGSADTQYF. CDR3 bases: TGTGCCAGCAGCTCAGGGGGTTCCGCAGATACGCAGTATTTT.

The chain joins TRBV14 to TRBJ1-1, with D possibly being TRBD1 (5 bases). The CDR3 has 16 amino acids. Germline-derived CDR1 and CDR2 are SGHDN and FVKESK. Trimming pared 0 bases from V and 1 base from J, leaving 12 bases between. This chain's CDR3 is CASSQDSGTGNTEAFF. The CDR3 coding sequence is TGTGCCAGCAGCCAAGATAGCGGAACAGGGAACACTGAAGCTTTCTTT.

V and J are TRBV6-1 and TRBJ1-5; D remains ambiguous. This CDR3 region has 17 residues. Trimming cost V 2 bases and J 2 bases, with 16 bases left between them. CDR1 and CDR2 from the germline V gene are MNHNS and SASEGT. CDR3 protein: CASSERVAGRGNQPQHF. The DNA for the CDR3 is TGTGCCAGCAGTGAAAGAGTGGCGGGAAGGGGCAATCAGCCCCAGCATTTT.

The rearrangement uses TRBV6-5 and TRBJ1-4; perhaps TRBD1 as D (5 bases). This CDR3 has 14 amino acids. V was cut by 4 bases and J by 3 bases, with 9 bases left in between. The germline CDR1 and CDR2 sequences are MNHEY and SVGAGI. For the CDR3, the DNA is TGTGCCAGCAGTTCTCACAGGTCTAATGAAAAACTGTTTTTT. This codes for CASSSHRSNEKLFF.

The CDR3 DNA follows: TGTGCCAGCAGCCAAGAACCCGACAGCTCCTACGAGCAGTACTTC. This codes for CASSQEPDSSYEQYF. The genes are TRBV14 and TRBJ2-7; tentatively, D is TRBD1 (5 bases). V lost 0 bases and J lost 0, with 9 bases in between. The germline gives CDR1 SGHDN, CDR2 FVKESK. The CDR3 is 15 amino acids.

V is TRBV14 and J is TRBJ1-6, with D hard to call. Trimming pared 2 bases from V and 3 bases from J, leaving 20 bases between. CDR3 size: 19 residues. Germline V gene data show CDR1 as SGHDN and CDR2 as FVKESK. The CDR3 reads CASSQSATEYRSYNSPLHF. DNA for the CDR3: TGTGCCAGCAGCCAATCCGCCACGGAGTATCGAAGCTATAATTCACCCCTCCACTTT. Based on the CDR3 plus reference TRBV14 and TRBJ1-6, the full variable domain is EAGVTQFPSHSVIEKGQTVTLRCDPISGHDNLYWYRRVMGKEIKFLLHFVKESKQDESGMPNNRFLAERTGGTYSTLKVQPAELEDSGVYFCASSQSATEYRSYNSPLHFGNGTRLTVT.

V is TRBV5-6 and J is TRBJ1-1; D not resolved. V lost 4 bases and J lost 5, with 15 bases in between. The germline V gene encodes CDR1 SGHDT and CDR2 YYEEEE. This CDR3 contains 14 residues. The CDR3: CASSRGSIGTEAFF. CDR3 in DNA: TGTGCCAGCAGCCGAGGCTCTATTGGGACTGAAGCTTTCTTT.

The V call is TRBV5-1, the J call TRBJ2-7, with D tentatively TRBD1 (6 bases). The CDR3 spans 12 residues. From germline, CDR1 is SGHRS and CDR2 YFSETQ. The ends were cut back, 4 bases at V and 2 bases at J, with 7 bases in the middle. CDR3 DNA: TGCGCCAGCAGCCGGGACACCTACGAGCAGTACTTC. Protein: CASSRDTYEQYF.

Details on this clone: Germline is not matched at one junction end, which may reflect a read error. The V gene is TRBV7-7, the J gene TRBJ2-7; possible D gene TRBD2, 7 bases. Germline assignment: CDR1 SSHAT and CDR2 FNYEAQ (reference sequence). The CDR3 has 13 amino acids. The CDR3 region has the DNA TGTGCTAGCAGCTTAGACCGGGGGGCCGAGCAGTACTTC. Translation gives CASSLDRGAEQYF.

There are a few counts of this clone. This chain uses TRBV19 with TRBJ1-5; possible D gene TRBD1, 5 bases. V was cut by 5 bases and J by 1 base, with 9 bases left in between. The CDR3 has 14 residues. Germline V lookup: CDR1 LNHDA, CDR2 SQIVND (reference sequence). The CDR3: CASSPTVSNQPQHF. The CDR3 bases are TGTGCCAGTAGTCCGACAGTGAGCAATCAGCCCCAGCATTTT.

The rearrangement links TRBV6-5 to TRBJ1-3; D is uncertain. Germline CDR1 MNHEY, CDR2 SVGAGI. The CDR3 is 13 residues long. V shed 4 bases and J shed 6 bases, with 10 bases lying between them. The CDR3, as DNA: TGTGCCAGCAGTTCAGTGAGGGAAAACACCATATATTTT. It encodes CASSSVRENTIYF.

The chain joins TRBV6-1 to TRBJ1-1, with 8 bases that match TRBD1. The CDR3 length is 14 residues. Germline lookup yields CDR1 MNHNS and CDR2 SASEGT. Unmatched junction bases numbered 8, after V lost 8 bases and J lost 3 bases. The CDR3, as DNA: TGTGCCAGCTGCAGACAGGGGCCCTACACTGAAGCTTTCTTT. Translation: CASCRQGPYTEAFF.

The J gene is TRBJ2-3, the V gene TRBV2; D not resolved. This CDR3 is 13 amino acids long. Looked up from germline, CDR1 is SNHLY and CDR2 is FYNNEI. V lost 8 bases and J lost 2, with 11 bases in between. This CDR3 reads CASSLQITDTQYF. The CDR3 bases are TGTGCCAGCTCGTTGCAGATCACAGATACGCAGTATTTT.

The V gene is TRBV2, the J gene TRBJ1-3; D not resolved. V shed 4 bases and J shed 0 bases, with 13 bases lying between them. Per germline, CDR1 SNHLY and CDR2 FYNNEI. The CDR3 spans 16 residues. CDR3 amino acids: CASSATPESSGNTIYF. CDR3 coding DNA: TGTGCCAGCAGTGCGACCCCGGAGAGCTCTGGAAACACCATATATTTT.

The chain has TRBV10-3 and TRBJ2-3, with unresolved D. CDR1 and CDR2 (germline): ENHRY, SYGVKD. V dropped 9 bases and J dropped 6 bases, with 13 bases sitting between them. This CDR3 comprises 12 residues. The chain's CDR3 is CAIGTEPDTQYF. CDR3 DNA sequence: TGTGCCATTGGTACTGAACCGGATACGCAGTATTTT.

The chain uses TRBV5-4 and TRBJ2-4, with D unclear. The CDR3 is 13 residues long. CDR1 and CDR2 from the germline V gene are SGHNT and YYREEE (reference sequence). V lost 0 bases and J lost 6, with 7 bases in between. CDR3 DNA sequence: TGTGCCAGCAGCTTGGATATCAGAAACATTCAGTACTTC. Amino acid sequence: CASSLDIRNIQYF.